This T cell receptor (beta chain) derives from a study of chemoradiotherapy in HPV16-positive cancers. Study summary: A couple of HPV16-positive patients' cells yielded candidate HPV-specific clones and common motifs.

General study results and limits: Non-HPV-specific T cells did not expand in tumors during treatment, whereas candidate HPV-specific clones and E7-related motifs did.

With regard to this clone: Its antigen remains unidentified.

Data came from immunoSEQ multiplex PCR; TCRdb stores just in-frame clones and leaves some out. Among 35,000 to 45,000 clones, around 82% were seen once, and the ten largest hold more than 4.5%. CDR1 and CDR2 from the germline V gene are WNHNN and SYGVQD (reference sequence). The J segment lost 0 bases and the V segment lost 4 bases, leaving 2 bases of the junction unmatched. CDR3 length equals 14 residues. The chain links TRBV10-1 to TRBJ1-1, with TRBD1 identical over 7 bases. The TCR originated in a human donor with HPV-associated anogenital cancer. The sequences come from blood, collected from a patient who underwent chemoradiotherapy. As DNA, the CDR3 is TGCGCCAGCAGTGGACAGGGAATGAACACTGAAGCTTTCTTT. Translating it yields CASSGQGMNTEAFF.